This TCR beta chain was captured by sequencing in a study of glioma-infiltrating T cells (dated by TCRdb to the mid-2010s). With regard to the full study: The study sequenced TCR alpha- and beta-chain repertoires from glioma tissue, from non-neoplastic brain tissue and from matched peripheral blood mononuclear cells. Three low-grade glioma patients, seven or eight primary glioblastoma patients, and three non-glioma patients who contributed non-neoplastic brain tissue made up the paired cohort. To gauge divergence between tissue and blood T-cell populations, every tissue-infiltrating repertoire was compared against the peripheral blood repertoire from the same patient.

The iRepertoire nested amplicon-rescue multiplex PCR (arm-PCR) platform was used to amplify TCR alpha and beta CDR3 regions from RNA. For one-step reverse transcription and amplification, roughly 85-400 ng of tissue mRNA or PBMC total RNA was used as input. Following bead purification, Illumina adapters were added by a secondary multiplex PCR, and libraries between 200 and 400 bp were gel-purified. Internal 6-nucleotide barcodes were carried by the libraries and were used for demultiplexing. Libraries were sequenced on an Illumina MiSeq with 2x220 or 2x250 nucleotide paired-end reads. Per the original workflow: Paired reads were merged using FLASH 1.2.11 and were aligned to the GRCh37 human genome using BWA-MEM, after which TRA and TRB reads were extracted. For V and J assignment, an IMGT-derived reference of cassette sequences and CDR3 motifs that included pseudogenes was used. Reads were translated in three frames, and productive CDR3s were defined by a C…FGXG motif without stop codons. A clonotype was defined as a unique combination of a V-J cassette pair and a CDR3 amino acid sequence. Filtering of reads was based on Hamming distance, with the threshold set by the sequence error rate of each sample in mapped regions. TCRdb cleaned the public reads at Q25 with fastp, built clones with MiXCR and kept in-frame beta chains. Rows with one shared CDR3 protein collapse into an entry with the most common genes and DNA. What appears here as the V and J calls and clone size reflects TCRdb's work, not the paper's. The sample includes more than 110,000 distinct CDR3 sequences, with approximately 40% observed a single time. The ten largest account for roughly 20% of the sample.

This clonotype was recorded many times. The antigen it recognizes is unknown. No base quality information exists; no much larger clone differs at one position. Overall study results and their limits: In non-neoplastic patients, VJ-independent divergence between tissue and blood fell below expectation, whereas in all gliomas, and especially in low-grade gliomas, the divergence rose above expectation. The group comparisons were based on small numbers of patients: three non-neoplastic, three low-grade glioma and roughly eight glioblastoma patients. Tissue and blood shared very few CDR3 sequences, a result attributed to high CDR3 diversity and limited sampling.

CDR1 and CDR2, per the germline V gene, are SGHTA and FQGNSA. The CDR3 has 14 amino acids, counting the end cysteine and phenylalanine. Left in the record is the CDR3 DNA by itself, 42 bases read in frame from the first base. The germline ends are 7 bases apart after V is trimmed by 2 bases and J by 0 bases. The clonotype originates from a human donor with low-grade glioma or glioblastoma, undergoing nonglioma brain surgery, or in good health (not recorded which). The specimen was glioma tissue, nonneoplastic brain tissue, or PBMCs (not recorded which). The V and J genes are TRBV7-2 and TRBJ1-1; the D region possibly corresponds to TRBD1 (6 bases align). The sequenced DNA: TGTGCCAGCAGCTTACCAGGGGTGAACACTGAAGCTTTCTTT. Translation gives CASSLPGVNTEAFF.